This T cell receptor (beta chain) was documented in a study of cytomegalovirus exposure and HLA in healthy donors. A multiplex PCR was run with 60 Vbeta primers and 13 Jbeta primers. TCRdb's copy holds only in-frame clones and misses some; the assay was immunoSEQ multiplex PCR. The table has approximately 120,000 clones, approximately 80% seen once. Study results and caveats: Among the most significant clusters, several appeared linked to common viral pathogens in a later analysis. In an earlier analysis, in around 590 donors, most V segments appeared productive either ~90% or ~30% of the time. As a later analysis showed, a missense DCLRE1C variant was linked to trimming of TCR beta V- and J-genes. Researchers catalogued under 200 TCR beta chains as cytomegalovirus-associated.

About this clone itself: Its target is unknown.

Germline assignment: CDR1 MDHEN and CDR2 SYDVKM. The CDR3 runs to 16 residues. V lost 6 bases and J 0 bases, leaving 15 bases between the germline ends. The receptor comes from a man under 40 in good health and CMV-seronegative. The gene calls are TRBV28 and TRBJ1-3, with TRBD1 as a possible D gene (6 bases). The sample taken for sequencing was PBMCs. Written as DNA, the CDR3 is TGTGCCAGCAGCCTCGGGGGGCCTCTCTCTGGAAACACCATATATTTT. Protein: CASSLGGPLSGNTIYF.